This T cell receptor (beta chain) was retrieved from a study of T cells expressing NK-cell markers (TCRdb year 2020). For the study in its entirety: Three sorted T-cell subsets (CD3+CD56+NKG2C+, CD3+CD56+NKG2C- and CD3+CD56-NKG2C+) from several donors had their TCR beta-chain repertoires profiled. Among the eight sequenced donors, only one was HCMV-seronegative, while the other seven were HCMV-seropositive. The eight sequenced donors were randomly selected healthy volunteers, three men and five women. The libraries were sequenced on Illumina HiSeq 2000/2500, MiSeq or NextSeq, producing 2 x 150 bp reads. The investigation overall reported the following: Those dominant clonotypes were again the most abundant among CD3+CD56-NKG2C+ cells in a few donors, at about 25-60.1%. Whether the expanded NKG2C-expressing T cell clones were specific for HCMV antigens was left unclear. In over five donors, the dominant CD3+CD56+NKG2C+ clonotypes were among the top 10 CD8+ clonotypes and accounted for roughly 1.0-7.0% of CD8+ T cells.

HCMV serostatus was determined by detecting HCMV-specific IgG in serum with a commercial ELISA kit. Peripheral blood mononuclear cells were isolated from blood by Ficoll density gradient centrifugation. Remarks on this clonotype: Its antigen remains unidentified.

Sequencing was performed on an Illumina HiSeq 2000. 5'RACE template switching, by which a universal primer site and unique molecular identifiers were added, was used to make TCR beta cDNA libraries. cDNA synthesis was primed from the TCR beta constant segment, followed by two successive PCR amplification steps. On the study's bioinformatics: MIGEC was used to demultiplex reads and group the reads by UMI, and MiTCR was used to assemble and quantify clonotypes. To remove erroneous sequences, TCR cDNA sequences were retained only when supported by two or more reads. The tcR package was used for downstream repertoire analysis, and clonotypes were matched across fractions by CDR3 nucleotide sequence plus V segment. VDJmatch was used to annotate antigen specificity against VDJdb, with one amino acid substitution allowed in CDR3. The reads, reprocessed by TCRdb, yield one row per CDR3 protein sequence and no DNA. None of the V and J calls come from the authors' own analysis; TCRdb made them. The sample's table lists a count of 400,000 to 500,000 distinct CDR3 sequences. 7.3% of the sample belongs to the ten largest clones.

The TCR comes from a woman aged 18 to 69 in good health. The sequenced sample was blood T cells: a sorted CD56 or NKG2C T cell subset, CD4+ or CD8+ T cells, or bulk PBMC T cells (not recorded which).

This receptor carries the CDR3 CASSQGTKNIQYF. This chain joins TRBV4-3 to TRBJ2-4; the D call of TRBD2 rests on TCRdb alone, since no DNA is present to check it. CDR1 and CDR2 are drawn from the germline V gene: LGHNA, YSLEER. Reading from cysteine to phenylalanine, the CDR3 counts 13 amino acids. No DNA sequence was recorded.